Following are 12 T cell receptor beta chains from one sample sequenced in a study of blood T cells in healthy people across ages. Combining a sample-barcoded 5' primer with a J-beta primer mix, a second PCR ran for roughly 7 to 12 cycles. TCRdb re-called the 5' RACE reads through MiXCR, storing one row per CDR3 protein. The profile shows around 1,000,000 distinct CDR3 sequences, 35% to 40% of them singletons. The source material was blood. The source is a man aged 18 to 30 in good health.

The V and J genes are TRBV21-1 and TRBJ2-1; TRBD2, the table's D call, lacks a check against the DNA. TRBV21-1 is a known pseudogene. The CDR3 has 16 residues. CDR3 protein: CASSTQREPPSDEQFF. DNA of the CDR3: TGTGCCAGCAGCACCCAAAGGGAGCCACCAAGTGATGAGCAGTTCTTC.

At least ten counts were recorded for this clonotype. The V and J genes are TRBV10-2 and TRBJ2-3, with 7 bases fitting TRBD2. The V gene's germline CDR1 is WSHSY and CDR2 SAAADI. This CDR3 has 14 amino acids. V lost 4 bases, J lost 4 bases, and 5 bases stayed unmatched. Written as DNA, the CDR3 is TGCGCCAGCAGTGCTGGACTAGGAGCAGATACGCAGTATTTT. This codes for CASSAGLGADTQYF.

The rearrangement joins TRBV6-6 to TRBJ2-7; D is possibly TRBD2 (5 bases). Trimming left V 5 bases short and J 4 bases short, with 12 bases between. CDR1 is MNHNY, CDR2 SVGAGI, per germline (reference sequence). This CDR3 has 13 residues. The CDR3 here is CASSDGLAYEQYF. CDR3 nucleotides: TGTGCCAGCAGTGACGGGCTAGCATACGAGCAGTACTTC.

This chain connects TRBV10-1 to TRBJ2-3, with D possibly TRBD2 on 5 matching bases. Germline values: CDR1 WNHNN, CDR2 SYGVQD (reference sequence). The CDR3 sequence is 15 residues long. V dropped 3 bases and J dropped 2 bases, with 12 bases sitting between them. The DNA of the CDR3 is TGCGCCAGCAGTGAAGTGACGGGGATCACAGATACGCAGTATTTT. Translation: CASSEVTGITDTQYF.

This chain links TRBV11-1 with TRBJ2-1, with TRBD1 matching over 9 bases. The V segment lost 3 bases and the J segment 2 bases; nucleotides outside the gene matches: 8. The CDR3 has 17 residues. Per the germline V gene, CDR1 is SGHAT and CDR2 is FQDESV (reference sequence). CDR3 loop: CASSFEMGQGPYNEQFF. CDR3 coding DNA: TGTGCCAGCAGCTTCGAGATGGGACAGGGCCCCTACAATGAGCAGTTCTTC.

As concerns this clonotype: At one end, the junction sequence differs from germline, possibly due to a read error. The rearrangement joins TRBV4-1 to TRBJ2-1; 9 bases map to TRBD2. The CDR3 has 16 amino acids. Germline V gene sequence: CDR1 MGHRA, CDR2 YSYEKL. The CDR3 reads CASRPLTSGATNEQFF. DNA of the CDR3: TGTGCCAGCAGACCCCTGACTAGCGGAGCAACCAATGAGCAGTTCTTC.

In DNA, the CDR3 is TGTGCCAGCAGCCCCGACAGGGCCTCGTGGCCCCAGCATTTT. This translates into CASSPDRASWPQHF. The chain joins TRBV3-1 to TRBJ1-5; the match to TRBD1 covers 7 bases. The ends lost 4 bases at V and 9 bases at J; junction bases unmatched: 9. CDR3 size: 14 residues. The germline gives CDR1 LGHDT, CDR2 YNNKEL (reference sequence).

V usage is TRBV27 and J usage is TRBJ1-6; TRBD1 might be the D (5 bases). Germline CDR1 and CDR2: MNHEY and SMNVEV (reference sequence). Trimming took off 6 bases at V and 7 bases at J, with 13 bases between the two ends. This CDR3 comprises 14 residues. In nucleotides, the CDR3 is TGTGCCAGCAGAAACGGCAGGGTCAATTCACCCCTCCACTTT. Translated, it gives CASRNGRVNSPLHF.

The J gene is TRBJ2-4, the V gene TRBV20-1; D perhaps matches TRBD2 (6 bases). Germline V gives CDR1 DFQATT, CDR2 SNEGSKA (reference sequence). CDR3 length: 14 amino acids. V was shortened by 6 bases and J by 3 bases, with 15 bases between the two germline ends. CDR3 residues: CSAHRAGNKNIQYF. For the CDR3, the DNA is TGCAGTGCGCACCGGGCGGGAAACAAAAACATTCAGTACTTC.

This clonotype was counted only a few times. V usage is TRBV9 and J usage is TRBJ1-2; no definite D call. V lost 0 bases and J 4 bases, leaving 7 bases between the germline ends. Germline CDR1 and CDR2: SGDLS and YYNGEE. The CDR3 totals 13 residues. The CDR3 reads CASSVGKGYGYTF. The CDR3 DNA follows: TGTGCCAGCAGCGTAGGAAAGGGCTATGGCTACACCTTC. The entire variable domain, with the rest obtained from reference TRBV9 and TRBJ1-2, is as follows: DSGVTQTPKHLITATGQRVTLRCSPRSGDLSVYWYQQSLDQGLQFLIQYYNGEERAKGNILERFSAQQFPDLHSELNLSSLELGDSALYFCASSVGKGYGYTFGSGTRLTVV.

This clonotype came up a few times. The chain carries TRBV4-3 and TRBJ1-4, with D hard to call. In germline, CDR1 is LGHNA, CDR2 YSLEER. There are 13 residues in the CDR3. Trimming removed 0 bases from V and 4 bases from J, with 3 bases in between. CDR3 sequence (DNA): TGCGCCAGCAGCCAAGACTTTAATGAAAAACTGTTTTTT. It translates to CASSQDFNEKLFF.

The V gene is TRBV5-1, the J gene TRBJ2-2, with TRBD1 matching 7 bases. Germline CDR1 and CDR2: SGHRS and YFSETQ. Trimming cost V 6 bases and J 2 bases; bases outside gene matches: 16. This CDR3 has 18 residues. Written as DNA, the CDR3 is TGCGCCAGCACCTGGACAGGTTCGGTCAATGGCAACACCGGGGAGCTGTTTTTT. Its protein is CASTWTGSVNGNTGELFF.